One sample yielded the 23 T cell receptor beta chains listed below, sequenced in a study of OX40 agonist ivuxolimab in advanced cancers. TCRdb's table, derived via immunoSEQ multiplex PCR, lists solely in-frame clones and lacks some. Here the sample spans some 60,000 clones, about 90% being singletons. The material was CD4+ or CD8+ T cells sorted from blood, obtained in a trial of the OX40 agonist ivuxolimab. These receptors came from an adult with an advanced solid tumor such as melanoma, head and neck, liver or kidney cancer.

CDR3 loop: CASSWTDSNQPQHF. DNA for the CDR3: TGTGCCAGCAGCTGGACAGATAGCAATCAGCCCCAGCATTTT. The J gene is TRBJ1-5, the V gene TRBV2, with D perhaps matching TRBD1 (6 bases). The CDR3 contains 14 residues. CDR1 SNHLY and CDR2 FYNNEI come from the germline V gene. The V gene lost 6 bases and the J gene lost 0 bases, with 9 bases spanning the gap.

This chain links TRBV18 with TRBJ2-7, with 9 bases that match TRBD1. V shed 2 bases, J shed 4 bases, and the junction held 3 bases outside the gene matches. The CDR3 is 14 residues long. Germline values: CDR1 KGHSH, CDR2 LQKENI. The CDR3 here is CASSPGGQGYEQYF. CDR3 in DNA: TGTGCCAGCTCACCAGGGGGACAGGGTTACGAGCAGTACTTC.

The rearrangement uses TRBV2 and TRBJ1-3; TRBD1 aligns across 7 bases. The V gene end was trimmed by 4 bases and the J gene end by 9 bases; junction bases not matched to a gene: 9. Germline lookup yields CDR1 SNHLY and CDR2 FYNNEI. The CDR3 has 14 residues. For the CDR3, the DNA is TGTGCCAGCAGTGCGGGACAGCGTATTTTCACCATATATTTT. Encoded protein: CASSAGQRIFTIYF.

The chain carries TRBV6-5 and TRBJ1-1, with a tentative D call TRBD1 (5 bases). This CDR3 has 13 residues. Trimming stripped 8 bases from V and 4 bases from J, with 14 bases between. CDR1 and CDR2 from the germline V gene are MNHEY and SVGAGI. CDR3 protein: CASSTAGGTEAFF. The CDR3 DNA sequence: TGTGCCAGCTCCACCGCCGGGGGCACTGAAGCTTTCTTT.

This clone was recorded once. The CDR3 DNA follows: TGTGCCAGCAGTTTTACAGGTGCCTACGAGCAGTACTTC. This sequence encodes CASSFTGAYEQYF. V usage is TRBV7-2 and J usage is TRBJ2-7; perhaps TRBD1 as D (5 bases). CDR1 and CDR2 (germline): SGHTA, FQGNSA. The CDR3 is made up of 13 amino acids. V lost 6 bases to trimming and J lost 2 bases, with 11 bases between them.

The chain is built from TRBV18 and TRBJ2-1; a weak D match, TRBD1 (6 bases). Trimming left V 7 bases short and J 9 bases short, with 13 bases between. The V gene's germline CDR1 is KGHSH and CDR2 LQKENI. The CDR3 is 12 amino acids. CDR3 sequence: CASFRTELEQFF. The CDR3 DNA reads as TGTGCCAGCTTCAGGACAGAACTTGAGCAGTTCTTC.

The chain combines TRBV7-9 with TRBJ2-1; 14 bases are shared with TRBD2. This CDR3 contains 17 residues. The J segment lost 9 bases and the V segment lost 0 bases, leaving 7 bases of the junction unmatched. CDR1 is SEHNR and CDR2 is FQNEAQ in the germline V gene (reference sequence). CDR3 DNA sequence: TGTGCCAGCAGCTTAGCGCTGGGACTAGCGGGAGTTCGTGAGCAGTTCTTC. Encoded protein: CASSLALGLAGVREQFF.

The V gene is TRBV19, the J gene TRBJ2-6; D is perhaps TRBD2 (5 bases). The CDR3 runs to 20 residues. Trimming cost V 7 bases and J 1 base, with 26 bases left between them. Germline values: CDR1 LNHDA, CDR2 SQIVND (reference sequence). CDR3 sequence reads: CASKDRPRGWYGSGANVLTF. CDR3 sequence (DNA): TGTGCCAGTAAAGACCGCCCCCGAGGGTGGTACGGGTCTGGGGCCAACGTCCTGACTTTC.

This clone was observed a single time. This chain joins TRBV9 and TRBJ2-1; possibly TRBD2 for D (5 bases). This CDR3 has 15 residues. Between the trimmed V and J ends, which lost 4 bases and 2 bases, there was a span of 13 bases. The germline V gene encodes CDR1 SGDLS and CDR2 YYNGEE. CDR3 DNA: TGTGCCAGCAGCCCGACCCGGGGAACCTACAATGAGCAGTTCTTC. Its protein product is CASSPTRGTYNEQFF.

The chain couples TRBV5-1 to TRBJ2-3; 11 bases line up with TRBD2. This CDR3 has 15 amino acids. Germline V gene data show CDR1 as SGHRS and CDR2 as YFSETQ. The J segment lost 3 bases and the V segment lost 2 bases, leaving 2 bases of the junction unmatched. The CDR3 DNA reads as TGCGCCAGCAGCTTTACTAGCGGGAGTACAGATACGCAGTATTTT. Amino acid sequence: CASSFTSGSTDTQYF.

The gene calls are TRBV7-2 and TRBJ2-7, with a tentative D call TRBD1 (5 bases). The CDR3 loop spans 15 amino acids. The germline V and J ends were trimmed by 3 bases and 2 bases, with 14 bases remaining between them. The germline CDR1 and CDR2 sequences are SGHTA and FQGNSA. The DNA of the CDR3 is TGTGCCAGCAGCTTTATCCCAGGGCGGACCTACGAGCAGTACTTC. It yields the protein CASSFIPGRTYEQYF.

This chain joins TRBV27 and TRBJ1-1; no firm D call. This CDR3 region has 13 residues. The V gene lost 4 bases and the J gene lost 2 bases, with 8 bases spanning the gap. Germline V gene data show CDR1 as MNHEY and CDR2 as SMNVEV (reference sequence). CDR3 in amino acids: CASSSGLNTEAFF. The DNA for the CDR3 is TGTGCCAGCAGTTCAGGTCTTAACACTGAAGCTTTCTTT.

This rearrangement joins TRBV19 to TRBJ1-5; 11 bases are a match to TRBD1. Losses at the gene ends were 9 bases for V and 2 bases for J; bases not matched to a gene: 12. The CDR3 spans 17 residues. Germline V gene data show CDR1 as LNHDA and CDR2 as SQIVND (reference sequence). This chain's CDR3 is CASHAGTGGLGNQPQHF. The CDR3 region has the DNA TGTGCCAGCCACGCCGGGACAGGGGGTTTAGGCAATCAGCCCCAGCATTTT.

A single count supports this clone. The CDR3 loop reads CAWRGTDTQYF. CDR3 DNA sequence: TGTGCCTGGAGGGGTACAGATACGCAGTATTTT. This chain uses TRBV30 with TRBJ2-3; D not certain. CDR3 length equals 11 residues. Germline loops: CDR1 GTSNPN, CDR2 SVGIG (reference sequence). V lost 3 bases to trimming and J lost 3 bases, with 4 bases between them.

CDR3 region: CASTTPGTGESEAFF. The CDR3 region has the DNA TGTGCCAGCACCACTCCCGGGACAGGGGAAAGTGAAGCTTTCTTT. The chain recombines TRBV6-5 with TRBJ1-1; TRBD1 matches at 10 bases. The length of the CDR3 is 15 residues. Germline CDR1 MNHEY, CDR2 SVGAGI. V was pared by 7 bases and J by 7 bases, with 12 bases of the junction left unmatched.

V usage is TRBV11-2 and J usage is TRBJ1-1; D is uncertain. V was cut by 4 bases and J by 10 bases, with 13 bases left in between. The germline V gene has CDR1 SGHAT and CDR2 FQNNGV. The CDR3 is made up of 12 amino acids. CDR3 residues: CASSSSRTRAFF. In nucleotides, the CDR3 is TGTGCCAGCAGCTCTTCCCGCACCCGAGCTTTCTTT.

The rearrangement links TRBV10-1 to TRBJ2-5, with D hard to call. Trimming cost V 0 bases and J 1 base, with 6 bases left between them. This CDR3 has 14 residues. Per the germline V gene, CDR1 is WNHNN and CDR2 is SYGVQD (reference sequence). The CDR3: CASSESDAQETQYF. CDR3 bases: TGCGCCAGCAGTGAGTCAGATGCCCAAGAGACCCAGTACTTC.

The chain combines TRBV7-9 with TRBJ2-3; D not certain. The CDR3 covers 15 residues. V was pared by 1 base and J by 6 bases, with 14 bases between. Per germline, CDR1 SEHNR and CDR2 FQNEAQ (reference sequence). CDR3 region: CASSLDRLASDTQYF. CDR3 DNA: TGTGCCAGCAGCTTAGATAGGCTGGCTTCGGATACGCAGTATTTT.

V usage is TRBV6-1 and J usage is TRBJ2-7; a possible D gene is TRBD2 (7 bases). The CDR3 sequence is 14 residues long. The ends were cut back, 7 bases at V and 2 bases at J, with 15 bases in the middle. Germline-derived CDR1 and CDR2 are MNHNS and SASEGT. CDR3 DNA: TGTGCCAGCAAGGGGGGGCTAGAACCCTACGAGCAGTACTTC. The encoded protein is CASKGGLEPYEQYF.

The J gene is TRBJ2-6, the V gene TRBV19; D not certain. Germline CDR1 is LNHDA and CDR2 is SQIVND (reference sequence). Trimming pared 3 bases from V and 3 bases from J, leaving 12 bases between. The CDR3 spans 16 residues. The CDR3 bases are TGTGCCAGTAGTATCCCCCAGTTGTATGGGGCCAACGTCCTGACTTTC. Its protein product is CASSIPQLYGANVLTF.

The genes are TRBV7-3 and TRBJ2-1, with D possibly TRBD2 on 5 matching bases. This CDR3 has 14 amino acids. V was cut by 1 base and J by 6 bases, with 10 bases left in between. In germline, CDR1 is SGHTA, CDR2 FQGTGA. CDR3 DNA: TGTGCCAGCAGCTTAATCCCGGGATTCAATGAGCAGTTCTTC. It translates to CASSLIPGFNEQFF.

In the case of this clone: At one boundary the junction diverges from the germline segment, which might be a read error. The chain combines TRBV7-7 with TRBJ2-6; the match to TRBD1 covers 12 bases. Germline CDR1 SSHAT, CDR2 FNYEAQ (reference sequence). CDR3 length: 19 amino acids. CDR3 DNA sequence: TGTGCTAGCAGCTTATTGCCGGGACAGGGGGCGGGAGGGGCCAACGTCCTGACTTTC. Amino acid sequence: CASSLLPGQGAGGANVLTF.

The chain has TRBV2 and TRBJ1-4; TRBD1 aligns across 9 bases. CDR1 is SNHLY and CDR2 is FYNNEI in the germline V gene. The CDR3 spans 15 residues. J was trimmed by 6 bases and V by 2 bases; bases with no gene match: 4. The CDR3 nucleotides are TGTGCCAGCAGTGAAAGGACAGGGGTGGATGAAAAACTGTTTTTT. It yields the protein CASSERTGVDEKLFF.